This T cell receptor beta chain was sequenced during a study of T-cell memory formation after mild COVID-19. For this clonotype: Its cognate antigen is unknown.

Notes on the study in general: For contracting clones, CD4+ ones sat mainly in CM and EM, CD8+ in EMRA.

V shed 3 bases and J shed 0 bases, with 15 bases lying between them. This CDR3 has 16 amino acids. The germline V gene has CDR1 DFQATT and CDR2 SNEGSKA (reference sequence). Each CDR3 protein is one row after TCRdb ran MiXCR on the 5' RACE reads. The profile shows about 340,000 distinct CDR3 sequences, under 25% of them singletons. The V and J genes are TRBV20-1 and TRBJ1-3; tentatively, D is TRBD1 (6 bases). The source material was PBMCs or a T cell subset sorted from them (not recorded which). The origin of this receptor is an adult woman who had mild COVID-19 (a few samples of this study predate the infection). Cell type and time point are not known. The CDR3 protein is CSARSQGRISGNTIYF. The CDR3 region has the DNA TGCAGTGCTAGGTCCCAGGGGCGGATCTCTGGAAACACCATATATTTT.